Listed below are T cell receptor beta chains from one sample, sequenced in a study of blood T cell repertoires in COVID-19. Using immunoSEQ multiplex PCR, the repertoire was profiled, and TCRdb retains in-frame clones only, with some absent. Of 150,000 to 160,000 clones detected, approximately 91% appear once; the ten largest clones hold 2.4%. Sequenced material: peripheral blood. The receptors come from a woman aged 70-85 years with acute or convalescent COVID-19. CDR3s include the opening cysteine and the closing phenylalanine or tryptophan. D genes are given only for firm matches. Only some rows state a clone size, as once, few, many or a class for expanded clones.

v_gene	j_gene	abundance	d_gene	CDR3aa	CDR3nt
TRBV6-6	TRBJ1-3	NA	NA	CASTDGTGNTIYF	TGTGCCAGCACCGACGGGACTGGAAACACCATATATTTT
TRBV3-1/TRBV3-2	TRBJ1-1	once	NA	CASSQDWGGFGAFF	TGTGCCAGCAGCCAAGATTGGGGGGGATTCGGAGCTTTCTTT
TRBV6-1	TRBJ1-5	NA	NA	CASSDSQPRPQHF	TGTGCCAGCAGTGATAGCCAGCCCCGGCCCCAGCATTTT
TRBV6-5	TRBJ1-1	few	NA	CASTLHKKGTEAFF	TGTGCCAGCACTCTTCATAAAAAGGGGACTGAAGCTTTCTTT
TRBV6-1	TRBJ1-5	NA	TRBD1	CASSGGQIYSNQPQHF	TGTGCCAGCAGTGGGGGACAGATTTATAGCAATCAGCCCCAGCATTTT
TRBV4-1	TRBJ1-6	NA	TRBD1	CASSLDWADRGNNSPLHF	TGCGCCAGCAGCCTCGATTGGGCGGACAGGGGAAATAATTCACCCCTCCACTTT
TRBV3-1/TRBV3-2	TRBJ2-6	NA	TRBD1	CASSQGDRGLSGANVLTF	TGTGCCAGCAGCCAAGGAGATAGGGGGCTATCTGGGGCCAACGTCCTGACTTTC
TRBV6-6	TRBJ2-2	NA	TRBD1	CASKHQGAGELFF	TGTGCCAGCAAACATCAGGGGGCCGGGGAGCTGTTTTTT
TRBV6-4	TRBJ2-5	NA	NA	CASSDAWYIGGAETQYF	TGTGCCAGCAGTGACGCCTGGTATATTGGGGGCGCCGAGACCCAGTACTTC
TRBV6-5	TRBJ1-6	NA	NA	CASSYSGGLNSPLHF	TGTGCCAGCAGTTACTCGGGGGGGCTTAATTCACCCCTCCACTTT
TRBV2	TRBJ2-7	NA	NA	CASSLGRGATYEQYF	TGTGCCAGCTCACTCGGACGTGGGGCAACCTACGAGCAGTACTTC